This entry concerns a single T cell receptor beta chain. Its target is not known. The entry originates in a study of CD8+CD57+ T cells in acquired aplastic anemia. Background on the study: Sorted CD4+ plus CD8+ cells gave DNA averaging roughly 3.2 ug. General study findings and limits: CD8+ Simpson's diversity showed no significant patient-control difference. In common between the patients and the controls were some 28 CD8+ CDR3 sequences.

For CDR3 and TCR beta VDJ profiling, genomic DNA was the template used. TCRdb re-analysed the reads in MiXCR, keeping a single row per CDR3 protein. There are 250,000 to 350,000 distinct CDR3 sequences in the sample; roughly three fifths occur only once, and approximately 8% lies in the top ten. This TCR derives from a human donor with severe aplastic anemia or a healthy control (not recorded which). Sequences were obtained from sorted CD4+, CD8+, or CD8+CD57+ T cells (not recorded which) from PBMCs.

The CDR3: CSATGRRDPSNQPQHF. CDR3 DNA: TGCAGTGCCACGGGCCGCCGGGACCCTAGCAATCAGCCCCAGCATTTT. V gene TRBV20-1 combines with J gene TRBJ1-5; maybe TRBD1 (5 bases). V lost 6 bases and J 0 bases, leaving 18 bases between the germline ends. Germline assignment: CDR1 DFQATT and CDR2 SNEGSKA (reference sequence). The CDR3 has 16 amino acids.